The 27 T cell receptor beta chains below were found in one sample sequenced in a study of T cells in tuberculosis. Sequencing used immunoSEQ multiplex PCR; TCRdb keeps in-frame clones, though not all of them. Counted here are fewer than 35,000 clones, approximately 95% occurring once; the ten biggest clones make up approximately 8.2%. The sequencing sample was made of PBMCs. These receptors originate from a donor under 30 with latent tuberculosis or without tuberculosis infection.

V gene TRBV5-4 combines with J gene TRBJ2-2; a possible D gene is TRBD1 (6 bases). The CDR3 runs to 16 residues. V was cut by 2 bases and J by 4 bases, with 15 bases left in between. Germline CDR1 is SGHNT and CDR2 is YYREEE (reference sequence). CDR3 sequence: CASSFSSGVPTGELFF. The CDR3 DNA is TGTGCCAGCAGCTTTTCTTCAGGGGTCCCCACCGGGGAGCTGTTTTTT.

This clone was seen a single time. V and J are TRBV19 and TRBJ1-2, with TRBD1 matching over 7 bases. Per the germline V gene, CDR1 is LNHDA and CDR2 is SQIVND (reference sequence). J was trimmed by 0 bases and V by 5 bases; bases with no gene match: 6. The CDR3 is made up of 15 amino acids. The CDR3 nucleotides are TGTGCCAGTAGTCCCCACAGGGGAACTAACTATGGCTACACCTTC. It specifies CASSPHRGTNYGYTF.

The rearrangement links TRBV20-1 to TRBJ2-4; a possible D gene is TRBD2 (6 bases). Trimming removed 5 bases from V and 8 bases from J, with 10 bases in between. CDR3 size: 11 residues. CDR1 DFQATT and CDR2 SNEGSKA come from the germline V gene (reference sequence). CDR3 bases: TGCAGTGCTTTCATAGCGGACATTCAGTACTTC. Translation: CSAFIADIQYF.

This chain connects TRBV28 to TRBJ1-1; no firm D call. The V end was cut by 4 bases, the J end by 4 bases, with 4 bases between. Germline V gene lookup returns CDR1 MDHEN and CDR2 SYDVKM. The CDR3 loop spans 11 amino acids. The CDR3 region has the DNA TGTGCCAGCAGTTCGGTCACTGAAGCTTTCTTT. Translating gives CASSSVTEAFF.

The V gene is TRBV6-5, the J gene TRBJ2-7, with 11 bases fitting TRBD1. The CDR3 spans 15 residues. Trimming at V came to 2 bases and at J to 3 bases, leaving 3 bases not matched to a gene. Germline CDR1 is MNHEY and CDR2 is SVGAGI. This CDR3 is CASSYGGTGGYEQYF. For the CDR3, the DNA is TGTGCCAGCAGTTACGGTGGGACAGGGGGCTACGAGCAGTACTTC.

Here the CDR3 reads CASTGPTETQYF. CDR3 nucleotides: TGCGCCAGCACAGGGCCAACGGAGACCCAGTACTTC. The V and J genes are TRBV5-1 and TRBJ2-5; tentative D call: TRBD1 (5 bases). The CDR3 spans 12 residues. Deletions cut 6 bases from V and 5 bases from J, with 11 bases between. Germline V gene sequence: CDR1 SGHRS, CDR2 YFSETQ. Looking up the rest from reference TRBV5-1 and TRBJ2-5 gives the full variable domain: KAGVTQTPRYLIKTRGQQVTLSCSPISGHRSVSWYQQTPGQGLQFLFEYFSETQRNKGNFPGRFSGRQFSNSRSEMNVSTLELGDSALYLCASTGPTETQYFGPGTRLLVL.

The chain's CDR3 is CASSFDRSSQPQHF. CDR3 sequence (DNA): TGTGCCAGCAGCTTTGACAGGTCCAGTCAGCCCCAGCATTTT. The rearrangement uses TRBV7-2 and TRBJ1-5; a weak D match, TRBD1 (6 bases). Germline lookup yields CDR1 SGHTA and CDR2 FQGNSA. The CDR3 length is 14 residues. Trimming took 3 bases from V and 6 from J, leaving 12 bases between them.

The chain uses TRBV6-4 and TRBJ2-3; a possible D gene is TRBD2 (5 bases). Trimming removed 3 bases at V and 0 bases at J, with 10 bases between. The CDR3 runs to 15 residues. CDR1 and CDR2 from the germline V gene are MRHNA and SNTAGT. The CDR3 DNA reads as TGTGCCAGCAGTGAAGTGTGGACTAGCACAGATACGCAGTATTTT. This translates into CASSEVWTSTDTQYF.

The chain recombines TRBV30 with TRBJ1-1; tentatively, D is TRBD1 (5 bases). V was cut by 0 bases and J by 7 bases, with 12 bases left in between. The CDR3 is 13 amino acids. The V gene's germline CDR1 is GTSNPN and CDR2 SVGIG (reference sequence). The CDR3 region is CAWSVQGFSEAFF. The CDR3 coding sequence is TGTGCCTGGAGTGTTCAGGGTTTCAGTGAAGCTTTCTTT.

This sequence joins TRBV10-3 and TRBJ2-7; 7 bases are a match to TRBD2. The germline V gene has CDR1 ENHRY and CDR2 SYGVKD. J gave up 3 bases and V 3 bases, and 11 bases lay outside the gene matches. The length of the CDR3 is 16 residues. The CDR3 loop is CAISDVNRGGSYEQYF. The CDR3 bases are TGTGCCATCAGTGATGTAAATCGAGGCGGGAGCTACGAGCAGTACTTC.

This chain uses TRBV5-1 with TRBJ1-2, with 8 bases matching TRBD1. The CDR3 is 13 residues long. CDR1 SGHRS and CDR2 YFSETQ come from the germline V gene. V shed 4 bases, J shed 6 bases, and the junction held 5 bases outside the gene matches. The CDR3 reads CASSPPQGDGYTF. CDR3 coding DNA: TGCGCCAGCAGCCCACCACAGGGGGATGGCTACACCTTC.

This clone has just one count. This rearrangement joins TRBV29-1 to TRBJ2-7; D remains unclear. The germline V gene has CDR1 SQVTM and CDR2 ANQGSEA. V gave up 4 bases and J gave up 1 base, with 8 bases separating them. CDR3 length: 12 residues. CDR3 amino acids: CSVAGSSYEQYF. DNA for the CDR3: TGCAGCGTTGCTGGCAGTTCCTACGAGCAGTACTTC.

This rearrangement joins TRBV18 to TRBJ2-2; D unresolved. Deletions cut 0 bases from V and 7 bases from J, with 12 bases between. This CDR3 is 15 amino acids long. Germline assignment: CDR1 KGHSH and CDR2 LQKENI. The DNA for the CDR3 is TGTGCCAGCTCACCACCGGTCCCTAGGAGCGGGGAGCTGTTTTTT. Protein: CASSPPVPRSGELFF.

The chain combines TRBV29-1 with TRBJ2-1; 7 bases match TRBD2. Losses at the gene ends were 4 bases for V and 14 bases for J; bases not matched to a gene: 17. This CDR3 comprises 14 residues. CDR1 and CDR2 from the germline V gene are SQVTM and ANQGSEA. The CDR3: CSVVVAGVTNSKFF. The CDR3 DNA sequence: TGCAGCGTTGTGGTGGCGGGAGTTACAAATTCCAAGTTCTTC.

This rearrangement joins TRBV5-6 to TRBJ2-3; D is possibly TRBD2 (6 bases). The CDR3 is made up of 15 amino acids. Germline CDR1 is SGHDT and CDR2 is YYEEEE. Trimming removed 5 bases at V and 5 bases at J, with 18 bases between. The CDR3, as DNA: TGTGCCAGCAGAACTAGCCTACGATTTCAAGATACGCAGTATTTT. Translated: CASRTSLRFQDTQYF.

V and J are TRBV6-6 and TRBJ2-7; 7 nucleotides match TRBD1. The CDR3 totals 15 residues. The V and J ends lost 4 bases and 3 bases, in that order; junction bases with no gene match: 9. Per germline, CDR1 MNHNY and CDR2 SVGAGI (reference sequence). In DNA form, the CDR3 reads TGTGCCAGCAGTTCCGACAGGGTCCCACTCTACGAGCAGTACTTC. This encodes CASSSDRVPLYEQYF.

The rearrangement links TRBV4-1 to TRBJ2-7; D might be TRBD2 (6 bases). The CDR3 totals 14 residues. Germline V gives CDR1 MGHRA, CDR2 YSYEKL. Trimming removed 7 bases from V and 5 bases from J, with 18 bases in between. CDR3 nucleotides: TGCGCCAGCAAGGTGGAGCGGAGGGGCGACGAGCAGTACTTC. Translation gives CASKVERRGDEQYF.

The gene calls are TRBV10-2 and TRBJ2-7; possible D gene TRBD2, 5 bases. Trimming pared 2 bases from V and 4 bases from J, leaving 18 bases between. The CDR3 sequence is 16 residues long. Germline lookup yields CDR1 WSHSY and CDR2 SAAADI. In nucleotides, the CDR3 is TGCGCCAGCAGTGAGGGACGAGCGGTTATACCGTACGAGCAGTACTTC. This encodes CASSEGRAVIPYEQYF.

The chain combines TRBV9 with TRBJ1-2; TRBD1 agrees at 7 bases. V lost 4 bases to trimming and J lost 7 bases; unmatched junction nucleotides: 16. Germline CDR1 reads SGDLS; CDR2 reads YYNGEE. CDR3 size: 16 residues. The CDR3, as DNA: TGTGCCAGCAGCAAAACCCGAGACAGGGCGGACGGTGGCTACACCTTC. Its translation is CASSKTRDRADGGYTF.

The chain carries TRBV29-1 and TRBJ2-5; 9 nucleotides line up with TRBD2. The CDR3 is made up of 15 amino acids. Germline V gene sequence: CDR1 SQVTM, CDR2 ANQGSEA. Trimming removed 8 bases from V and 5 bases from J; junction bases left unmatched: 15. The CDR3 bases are TGCAGCACCCGGTGGTCGCGGGAGGGCCGGGAGACCCAGTACTTC. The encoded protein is CSTRWSREGRETQYF.

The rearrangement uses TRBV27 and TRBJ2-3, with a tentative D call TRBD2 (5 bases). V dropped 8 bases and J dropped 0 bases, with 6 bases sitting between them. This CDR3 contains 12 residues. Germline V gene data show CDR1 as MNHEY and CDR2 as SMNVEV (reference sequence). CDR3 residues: CASSGSTDTQYF. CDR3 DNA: TGTGCCAGCTCGGGGAGCACAGATACGCAGTATTTT.

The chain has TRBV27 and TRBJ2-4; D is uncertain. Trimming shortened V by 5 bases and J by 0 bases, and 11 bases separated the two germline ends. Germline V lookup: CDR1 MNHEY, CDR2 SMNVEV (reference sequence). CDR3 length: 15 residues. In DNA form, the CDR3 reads TGTGCCAGCAGTGGAACAGACCCAGCCAAAAACATTCAGTACTTC. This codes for CASSGTDPAKNIQYF.

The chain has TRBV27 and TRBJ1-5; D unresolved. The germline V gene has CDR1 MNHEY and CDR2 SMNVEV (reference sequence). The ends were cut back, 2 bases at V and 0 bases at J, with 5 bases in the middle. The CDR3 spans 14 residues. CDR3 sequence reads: CASSLQFSNQPQHF. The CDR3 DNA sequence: TGTGCCAGCAGTTTACAGTTTAGCAATCAGCCCCAGCATTTT.

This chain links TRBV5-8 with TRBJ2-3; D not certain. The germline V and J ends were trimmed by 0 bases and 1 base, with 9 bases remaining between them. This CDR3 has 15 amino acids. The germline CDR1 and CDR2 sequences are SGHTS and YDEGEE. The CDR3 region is CASSLVTPGTDTQYF. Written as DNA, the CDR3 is TGTGCCAGCAGCTTGGTTACACCCGGCACAGATACGCAGTATTTT. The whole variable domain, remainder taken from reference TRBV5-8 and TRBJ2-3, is EAGVTQSPTHLIKTRGQQATLRCSPISGHTSVYWYQQALGLGLQFLLWYDEGEERNRGNFPPRFSGRQFPNYSSELNVNALELEDSALYLCASSLVTPGTDTQYFGPGTRLTVL.

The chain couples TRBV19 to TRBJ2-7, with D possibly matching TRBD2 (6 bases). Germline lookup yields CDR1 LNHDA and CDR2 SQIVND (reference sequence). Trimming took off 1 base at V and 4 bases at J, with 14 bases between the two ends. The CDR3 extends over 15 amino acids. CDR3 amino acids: CASSIAKSGAYEQYF. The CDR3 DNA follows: TGTGCCAGTAGTATAGCAAAGTCGGGAGCTTACGAGCAGTACTTC.

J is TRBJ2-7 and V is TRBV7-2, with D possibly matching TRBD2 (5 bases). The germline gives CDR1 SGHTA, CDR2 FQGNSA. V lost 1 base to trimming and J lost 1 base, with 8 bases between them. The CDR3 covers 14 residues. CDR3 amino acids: CASSLDVASYEQYF. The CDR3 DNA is TGTGCCAGCAGCTTAGATGTAGCGTCCTACGAGCAGTACTTC.

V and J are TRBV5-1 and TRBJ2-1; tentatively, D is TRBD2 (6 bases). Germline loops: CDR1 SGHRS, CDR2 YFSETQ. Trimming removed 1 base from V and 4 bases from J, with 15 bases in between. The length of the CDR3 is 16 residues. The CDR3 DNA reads TGCGCCAGCAGCTTGAGCGCGGGAAGGGTGTACAATGAGCAGTTCTTC. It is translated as CASSLSAGRVYNEQFF.